A selection of T cell receptor beta chains follows, all from one sample in a study of cytomegalovirus exposure and HLA in healthy donors. TCRdb's copy holds only in-frame clones and misses some; the assay was immunoSEQ multiplex PCR. The sample data list about 110,000 clones. Input material: PBMCs. The receptors here all came from a man in his forties or fifties in good health and CMV-seropositive. Both conserved end residues are part of each CDR3. Each record gives: V gene, D gene, J gene, CDR3 DNA, CDR3 protein. The D gene is left open where the match is weak.

TRBV4-1,TRBD2,TRBJ2-3,TGCGCCAGCAGCCAAGACGGACTAGCGGGCCGCACAGATACGCAGTATTTT,CASSQDGLAGRTDTQYF
TRBV28,.,TRBJ1-5,TGTGCCAGCAAGGGGGAAAGAATCAATCAGCCCCAGCATTTT,CASKGERINQPQHF
TRBV5-6,.,TRBJ1-1,TGTGCCAGCAGCTTGGGAGGGGGCACTGAAGCTTTCTTT,CASSLGGGTEAFF
TRBV29-1,.,TRBJ2-7,TGCAGCGTTGCTAGGGGCCACGAGCAGTACTTC,CSVARGHEQYF
TRBV7-2,.,TRBJ1-4,TGTGCCAGCAGCTTCGGGACACGGACTTCTCGGCTGTTTTTT,CASSFGTRTSRLFF
TRBV28,TRBD1,TRBJ1-2,TGTGCCAGCTCCCCGACCGGGACAGGGGGCAGTAACTATGGCTACACCTTC,CASSPTGTGGSNYGYTF
TRBV13,TRBD1,TRBJ2-1,TGTGCCAGCAGCCTCTGGGGGACAGAAGACAATGAGCAGTTCTTC,CASSLWGTEDNEQFF
TRBV5-6,.,TRBJ2-7,TGTGCCAGCAGCTTGGCTTGGCCGACAGCCGTATTTTCCTACGAGCAGTACTTC,CASSLAWPTAVFSYEQYF
TRBV6-4,.,TRBJ2-5,TGTGCCAGCGGGGAACGGTTAGCGGTACTTTGGTACCAAGAGACCCAGTACTTC,CASGERLAVLWYQETQYF
TRBV11-2,.,TRBJ1-2,TGTGCCAGCAGCTTAGGGCAGGGTGGTGGCTACACCTTC,CASSLGQGGGYTF
TRBV28,.,TRBJ1-5,TGTGCCAGCAGTTTCCGGTATCAGCCCCAGCATTTT,CASSFRYQPQHF
TRBV5-4,.,TRBJ2-7,TGTGCCAGCAGCTTCCCACAGGGATACGAGCAGTACTTC,CASSFPQGYEQYF
TRBV7-9,TRBD2,TRBJ2-1,TGTGCCAGCAGCTTTTCACTAGCGGGGAGTTACAATGAGCAGTTCTTC,CASSFSLAGSYNEQFF
TRBV5-1,.,TRBJ1-1,TGCGCCAGCAGCTTGGAAGGGGGTCGGGGAGCTGAAGCTTTCTTT,CASSLEGGRGAEAFF
TRBV5-6,TRBD1,TRBJ1-3,TGTGCCAGCAGCCGGACAGGGGGCAACACCATATATTTT,CASSRTGGNTIYF
TRBV5-1,.,TRBJ1-1,TGCGCCAGCAGCTTGAACATGGTTGAAGCTTTCTTT,CASSLNMVEAFF
TRBV30,.,TRBJ1-1,TGTGCCTGGAGTGTATTCGTAAGGGGTGAAGCTTTCTTT,CAWSVFVRGEAFF
TRBV5-1,.,TRBJ2-1,TGCGCCAGCAGCTCGGGACAAGCCACGTGGAATGAGCAGTTCTTC,CASSSGQATWNEQFF
TRBV11-2,.,TRBJ2-1,TGTGCCAGCAGCTTTAATACAGGGCCGGTTGAGCAGTTCTTC,CASSFNTGPVEQFF
TRBV30,.,TRBJ2-7,TGTGCCTGGAGTGGACCCACTAGTGTGGGCTCCTACGAGCAGTACTTC,CAWSGPTSVGSYEQYF
TRBV29-1,.,TRBJ2-7,TGCAGCGTTGATGCAGGGCTCTCCCCTTGCGAGCAGTACTTC,CSVDAGLSPCEQYF
TRBV7-6,.,TRBJ2-7,TGTGCCAGCAGACTGGGGACTTCCTACGAGCAGTACTTC,CASRLGTSYEQYF